This T cell receptor beta chain was sequenced for a study of cytomegalovirus exposure and HLA in healthy donors. As concerns this clone: What it binds is not known.

The germline gives CDR1 SGDLS, CDR2 YYNGEE. The length of the CDR3 is 16 residues. V lost 4 bases and J lost 6, with 19 bases in between. Whole-study results and caveats: Generally TCR sequences proved uncommon, though certain public TCRs appeared in numerous donors. Listed as cytomegalovirus-associated were over 150 TCR beta chains. Subsequent analysis showed first-cohort TCR clusters tending to co-occur in around 110 validation repertoires.

Repertoires were generated with immunoSEQ multiplex PCR, while TCRdb's copy carries only in-frame clones and drops some. The repertoire has about 120,000 clones, 88% of them found once; the top ten carry roughly 6%. The origin of this receptor is a young woman in good health and CMV-seropositive. Source material: PBMCs. V usage is TRBV9 and J usage is TRBJ2-2; D may be TRBD2 (6 bases). CDR3 bases: TGTGCCAGCAGCCCCTCCCTGGCTAGCGCGTCCGGGGAGCTGTTTTTT. It translates to CASSPSLASASGELFF.